This T cell receptor beta chain is from a study of T-cell memory formation after mild COVID-19. Germline CDR1 reads SGHVS; CDR2 reads FNYEAQ. After removal of 5 bases from V and 2 bases from J, the junction contained 8 bases not matched to a gene. CDR3 length: 15 amino acids. This clonotype occurred a few times. Antigen specificity is unknown. Study results and limitations: CD4+ contracting clones lay mainly in CM and EM, CD8+ ones in EMRA.

TCRdb fed the 5' RACE reads into MiXCR, producing one record per CDR3 protein. The sample shows hundreds of thousands of distinct CDR3 sequences, 15% to 20% of them seen only once. The TCR sequence derives from an adult woman who had mild COVID-19 (a few samples of this study predate the infection). Cell type and time point are not known. The genes are TRBV7-6 and TRBJ2-7; 8 nucleotides align to TRBD1. Sequenced input: PBMCs or a T cell subset sorted from them (not recorded which). The CDR3: CASSPDPGQAYEQYF. The CDR3, as DNA: TGTGCCAGCAGCCCCGATCCGGGACAGGCCTACGAGCAGTACTTC.